This TCR beta chain was identified in a study of blood T cell repertoires in COVID-19. Study in general: Researchers got acute and convalescent COVID-19 samples from the United States, Italy and Spain. T cells, B-cell-depleted T cells, or PBMCs supplied cDNA or gDNA.

Only in-frame clones appear in the TCRdb table, and some are missing; sequencing was by immunoSEQ multiplex PCR. The repertoire holds 35,000 to 50,000 clones, with roughly 80% as singletons. The CDR3 spans 16 residues. Trimming took 4 bases from V and 0 from J, leaving 13 bases between them. The germline gives CDR1 SGHNT, CDR2 YENEEA. This clonotype originated in a human donor with acute or convalescent COVID-19. The donor label of this sample is uncertain. The V call is TRBV11-3, the J call TRBJ2-1; perhaps TRBD1 as D (6 bases). Source material: peripheral blood. The CDR3 DNA is TGTGCCAGCAGCTATCGGGACACTAGCTCCTACAATGAGCAGTTCTTC. It yields the protein CASSYRDTSSYNEQFF.